Following are 4 T cell receptor beta chains from one sample sequenced in a study of T cells after yellow fever vaccination. One entry per CDR3 protein, called by TCRdb with MiXCR from the 5' RACE reads. Here the sample spans 250,000 to 300,000 distinct CDR3 sequences, 13% being singletons. Here the sequenced sample was CD4+ T cells sorted from PBMCs, taken 45 days after the yellow fever booster vaccination. The origin of the receptors is a man in his thirties or forties who received the YFV17D yellow fever vaccine.

Only a few counts were recorded for this clonotype. The chain carries TRBV6-5 and TRBJ2-5; no reliable D call. The germline V gene has CDR1 MNHEY and CDR2 SVGAGI. V dropped 7 bases and J dropped 4 bases, with 7 bases sitting between them. The CDR3 consists of 11 residues. CDR3 residues: CASTSSETQYF. In DNA form, the CDR3 reads TGTGCCAGCACTTCCTCAGAGACCCAGTACTTC.

This clonotype was recorded many times. V is TRBV5-1 and J is TRBJ2-7; 8 bases fit TRBD2. V shed 0 bases, J shed 5 bases, and the junction held 4 bases outside the gene matches. The germline gives CDR1 SGHRS, CDR2 YFSETQ. The CDR3 extends over 14 amino acids. For the CDR3, the DNA is TGCGCCAGCAGCTTGGGGACTAGCATCCACGAGCAGTACTTC. Its protein is CASSLGTSIHEQYF.

The chain uses TRBV11-2 and TRBJ2-7, with 14 bases aligning to TRBD2. This CDR3 region has 16 residues. Germline loops: CDR1 SGHAT, CDR2 FQNNGV. The V and J ends lost 5 bases and 3 bases, in that order; junction bases with no gene match: 6. CDR3 DNA sequence: TGTGCCAGCAGCATGGGACTAGCGGGAGTGATCTACGAGCAGTACTTC. It translates to CASSMGLAGVIYEQYF. The whole variable domain, filled in from reference TRBV11-2 and TRBJ2-7, reads EAGVAQSPRYKIIEKRQSVAFWCNPISGHATLYWYQQILGQGPKLLIQFQNNGVVDDSQLPKDRFSAERLKGVDSTLKIQPAKLEDSAVYLCASSMGLAGVIYEQYFGPGTRLTVT.

V is TRBV5-6 and J is TRBJ2-1; possible D gene TRBD2, 5 bases. The germline CDR1 and CDR2 sequences are SGHDT and YYEEEE. There are 14 residues in the CDR3. V was shortened by 4 bases and J by 0 bases, with 8 bases between the two germline ends. CDR3: CASSPGISYNEQFF. The DNA for the CDR3 is TGTGCCAGCAGCCCCGGGATCTCCTACAATGAGCAGTTCTTC.